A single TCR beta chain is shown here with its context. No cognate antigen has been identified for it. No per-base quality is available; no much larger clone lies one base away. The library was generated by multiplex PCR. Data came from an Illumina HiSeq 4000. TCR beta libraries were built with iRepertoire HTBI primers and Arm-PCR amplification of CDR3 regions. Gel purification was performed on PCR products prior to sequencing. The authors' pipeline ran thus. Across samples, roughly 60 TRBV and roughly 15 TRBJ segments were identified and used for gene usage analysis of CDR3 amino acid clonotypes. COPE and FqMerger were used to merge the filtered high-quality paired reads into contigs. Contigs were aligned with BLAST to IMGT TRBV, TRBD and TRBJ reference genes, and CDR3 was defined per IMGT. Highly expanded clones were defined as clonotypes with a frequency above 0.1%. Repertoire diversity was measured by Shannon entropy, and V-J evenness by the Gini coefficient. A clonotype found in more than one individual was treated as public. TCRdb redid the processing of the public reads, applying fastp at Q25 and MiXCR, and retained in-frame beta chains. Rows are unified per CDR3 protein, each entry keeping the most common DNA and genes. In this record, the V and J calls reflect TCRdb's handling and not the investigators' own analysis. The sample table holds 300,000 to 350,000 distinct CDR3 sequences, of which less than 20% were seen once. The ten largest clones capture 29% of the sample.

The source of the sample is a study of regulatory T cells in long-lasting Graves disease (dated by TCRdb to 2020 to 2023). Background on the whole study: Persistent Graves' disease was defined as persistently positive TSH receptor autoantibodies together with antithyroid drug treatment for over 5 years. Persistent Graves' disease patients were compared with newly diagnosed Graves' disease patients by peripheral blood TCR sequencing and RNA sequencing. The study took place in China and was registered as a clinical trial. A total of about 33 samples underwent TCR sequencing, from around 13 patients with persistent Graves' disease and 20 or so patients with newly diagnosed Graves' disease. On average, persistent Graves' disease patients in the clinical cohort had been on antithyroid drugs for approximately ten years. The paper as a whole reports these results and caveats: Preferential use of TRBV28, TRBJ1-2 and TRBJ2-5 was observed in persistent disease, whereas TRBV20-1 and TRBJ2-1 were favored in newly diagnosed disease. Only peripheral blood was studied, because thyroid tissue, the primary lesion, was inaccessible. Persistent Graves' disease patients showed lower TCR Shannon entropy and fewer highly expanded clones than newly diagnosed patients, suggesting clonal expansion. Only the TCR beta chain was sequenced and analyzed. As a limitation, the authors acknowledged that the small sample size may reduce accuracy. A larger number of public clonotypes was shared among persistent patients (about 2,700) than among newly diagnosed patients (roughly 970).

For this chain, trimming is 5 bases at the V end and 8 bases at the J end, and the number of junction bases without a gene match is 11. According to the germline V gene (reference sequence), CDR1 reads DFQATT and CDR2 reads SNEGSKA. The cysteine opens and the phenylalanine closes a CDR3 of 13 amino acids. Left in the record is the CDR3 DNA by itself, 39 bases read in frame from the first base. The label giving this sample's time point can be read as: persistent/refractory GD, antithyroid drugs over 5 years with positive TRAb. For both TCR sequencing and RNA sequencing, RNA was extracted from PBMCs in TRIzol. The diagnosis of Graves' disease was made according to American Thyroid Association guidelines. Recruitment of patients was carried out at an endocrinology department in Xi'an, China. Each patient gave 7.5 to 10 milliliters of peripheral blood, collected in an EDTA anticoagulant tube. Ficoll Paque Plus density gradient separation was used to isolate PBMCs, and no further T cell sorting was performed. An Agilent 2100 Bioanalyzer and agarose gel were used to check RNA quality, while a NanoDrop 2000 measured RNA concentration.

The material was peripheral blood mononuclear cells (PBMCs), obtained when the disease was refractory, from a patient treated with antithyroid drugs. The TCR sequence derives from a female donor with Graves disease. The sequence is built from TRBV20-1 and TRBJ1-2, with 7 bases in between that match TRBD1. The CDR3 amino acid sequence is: CSAYNRGIGGYTF. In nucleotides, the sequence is TGCAGTGCTTATAACAGGGGTATCGGCGGCTACACCTTC.